This TCR beta chain stems from a study of somatic mutations in cytotoxic T cells in rheumatoid arthritis. At the level of the study: Certain V beta antibody-stained T-cell populations, V beta1+ cells sequenced for TCRB among them, were flow-sorted to nearly 100% purity. Points from the study as a whole: The CD8+ clonality of rheumatoid arthritis patients increased with age, whereas that of healthy controls did not.

Trimming took 0 bases from V and 5 from J; bases not matched to a gene: 2. The CDR3 is made up of 15 amino acids. Germline loops: CDR1 LNHNV, CDR2 YYDKDF (reference sequence). Buffy coats from blood donors, median age roughly 57 years (range roughly 20-80), approximately 50% female, served as healthy controls. With respect to this clone: What it binds is not known.

Produced via immunoSEQ multiplex PCR; TCRdb's table is partial and in-frame only. Here the sample spans more than 5,500 clones, roughly 80% being singletons. Specimen: CD8+ T cells sorted from blood. The receptor's source is a woman aged 60-70 years in good health. The V and J genes are TRBV15 and TRBJ1-5; TRBD1 agrees at 9 bases. CDR3 region: CATSRDGDRDQPQHF. As DNA, the CDR3 is TGTGCCACCAGCAGAGATGGGGACAGGGATCAGCCCCAGCATTTT.